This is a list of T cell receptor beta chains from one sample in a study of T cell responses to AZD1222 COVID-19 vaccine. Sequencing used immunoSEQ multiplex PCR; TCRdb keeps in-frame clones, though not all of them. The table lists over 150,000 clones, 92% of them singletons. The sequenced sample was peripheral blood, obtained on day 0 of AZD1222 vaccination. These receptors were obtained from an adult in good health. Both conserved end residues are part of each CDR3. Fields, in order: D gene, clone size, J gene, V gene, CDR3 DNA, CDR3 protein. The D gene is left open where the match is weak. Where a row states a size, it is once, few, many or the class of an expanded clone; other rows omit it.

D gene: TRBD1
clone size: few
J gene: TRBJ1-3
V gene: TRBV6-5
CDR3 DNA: TGTGCCAGCAGTTCACGGACAGGGACTGGAAACACCATATATTTT
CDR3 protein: CASSSRTGTGNTIYF

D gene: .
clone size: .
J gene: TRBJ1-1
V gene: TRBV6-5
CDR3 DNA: TGTGCCAGCAGGGCAGGGGTTTACACTGAAGCTTTCTTT
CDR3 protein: CASRAGVYTEAFF

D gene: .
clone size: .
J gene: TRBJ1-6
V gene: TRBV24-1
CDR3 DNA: TGTGCCACCAGTGATTTGCTCGGGTGGGGGAATTCACCCCTCCACTTT
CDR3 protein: CATSDLLGWGNSPLHF

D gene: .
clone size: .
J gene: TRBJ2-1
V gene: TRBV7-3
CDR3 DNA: TGTGCCAGCAGCTTAACAGGTTACAATGAGCAGTTCTTC
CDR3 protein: CASSLTGYNEQFF

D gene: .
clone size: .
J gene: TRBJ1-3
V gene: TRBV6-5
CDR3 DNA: TGTGCCAGCAGTTACCAAGGAAACACCATATATTTT
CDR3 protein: CASSYQGNTIYF

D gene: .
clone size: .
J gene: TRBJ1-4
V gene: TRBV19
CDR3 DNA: TGTGCCAGTATCTCCCCGGTGGGGGGAAAACTGTTTTTT
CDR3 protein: CASISPVGGKLFF

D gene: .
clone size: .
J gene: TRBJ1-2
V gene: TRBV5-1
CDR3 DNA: TGCGCCAGCAGCTTGGCATCCGATGGCTACACCTTC
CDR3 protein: CASSLASDGYTF

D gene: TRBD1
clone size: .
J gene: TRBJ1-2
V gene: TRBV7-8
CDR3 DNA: TGTGCCAGCAGCTTGGGACAGGGGAGCGGCTACACCTTC
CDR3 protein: CASSLGQGSGYTF

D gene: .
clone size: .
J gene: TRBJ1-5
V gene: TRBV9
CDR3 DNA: TGTGCCAGCAGCGTAGGCCTTCCGAATCAGCCCCAGCATTTT
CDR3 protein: CASSVGLPNQPQHF

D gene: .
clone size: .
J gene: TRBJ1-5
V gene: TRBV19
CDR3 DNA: TGTGCCAGTAGTATAGATCGGAGGGTTCAGCCCCAGCATTTT
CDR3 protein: CASSIDRRVQPQHF

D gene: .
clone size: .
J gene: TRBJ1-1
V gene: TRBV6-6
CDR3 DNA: TGTGCCAGCAGGCAATTGGCAGCGAACACTGAAGCTTTCTTT
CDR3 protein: CASRQLAANTEAFF

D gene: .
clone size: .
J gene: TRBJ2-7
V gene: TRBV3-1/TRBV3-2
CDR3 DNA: TGTGCCAGCAGCCAAGATCGCAGGGGAGCGTACGAGCAGTACTTC
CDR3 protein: CASSQDRRGAYEQYF

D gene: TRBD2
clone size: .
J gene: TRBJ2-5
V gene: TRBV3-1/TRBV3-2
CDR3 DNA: TGTGCCAGCAGCCAAGGACTAGCGGGGATGCGAGAGACCCAGTACTTC
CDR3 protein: CASSQGLAGMRETQYF

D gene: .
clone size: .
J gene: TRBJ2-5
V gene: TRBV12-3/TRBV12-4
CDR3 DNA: TGTGCCAGCAGCCTAGACCCCGGGGAGACCCAGTACTTC
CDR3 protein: CASSLDPGETQYF

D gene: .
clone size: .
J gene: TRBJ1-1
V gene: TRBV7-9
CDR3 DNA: TGTGCCAGCAGCTTAGCCCAGGCCAACACTGAAGCTTTCTTT
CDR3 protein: CASSLAQANTEAFF

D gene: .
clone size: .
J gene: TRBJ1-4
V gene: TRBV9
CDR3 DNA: TGTGCCAGCAGCGTAGAGGGAGGTAGGGAGGGGGTAGGCAAACTGTTTTTT
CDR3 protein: CASSVEGGREGVGKLFF